These T cell receptor beta chains were read from a single sample in a study of blood T cell repertoires in COVID-19. The data were produced by immunoSEQ multiplex PCR, yet TCRdb's version contains in-frame clones alone and is incomplete. The data hold 250,000 to 300,000 clones, with roughly nine tenths observed a single time. Input material: peripheral blood. These receptors were obtained from a young woman with COVID-19, enrolled during active disease. The CDR3 runs from the conserved cysteine through the conserved F or W. Each record gives: D gene, J gene, clone size, V gene, CDR3 DNA, CDR3 protein. A D gene is named only where the DNA matches it firmly. The size field is filled for only some rows; it gives once, few, many or a size class.

- | TRBJ1-2 | - | TRBV5-4 | TGTGCCAGCAGCGGACTCGATACGAACTATGGCTACACCTTC | CASSGLDTNYGYTF
TRBD2 | TRBJ2-1 | once | TRBV5-1 | TGCGCCAGCAGCTCTAGACTAGCGGGGTACAATGAGCAGTTCTTC | CASSSRLAGYNEQFF
- | TRBJ1-1 | - | TRBV18 | TGTGCCAGCTCGCCGGTAGAGGGGGAAGAAGCTTTCTTT | CASSPVEGEEAFF
- | TRBJ1-2 | - | TRBV7-8 | TGTGCCAGCACCAATAGGAGAGAGCCGGGGAGTGGCTACACCTTC | CASTNRREPGSGYTF
TRBD1 | TRBJ1-5 | - | TRBV20-1 | TGCAGTGCTAGTTTGCGGCAGGGGGTCGGCAATCAGCTCCAGCATTTT | CSASLRQGVGNQLQHF
- | TRBJ1-2 | - | TRBV30 | TGTGCCTGGAGCCTACGGGAGGGATCTGGCTACACCTTC | CAWSLREGSGYTF
- | TRBJ2-7 | - | TRBV5-8 | TGTGCCAGCAGCTTCGCAGGGGATACTTCCTACGAGCAGTACTTC | CASSFAGDTSYEQYF
TRBD1 | TRBJ1-2 | - | TRBV3-1/TRBV3-2 | TGTGCCAGCAGCCAAAGTGGGACAGTTCACAACTATGGCTACACCTTC | CASSQSGTVHNYGYTF
- | TRBJ1-3 | - | TRBV28 | TGTGCCAGCAGTTTATCCCCCGGTCTCTCTGGAAACACCATATATTTT | CASSLSPGLSGNTIYF
TRBD1 | TRBJ1-2 | once | TRBV19 | TGTGCCAGTAGTATGTGGGGACAGGAATATGGCTACACCTTC | CASSMWGQEYGYTF
TRBD2 | TRBJ2-3 | - | TRBV19 | TGTGCCAGTAGTATTAGTGGTAGCGGGGGCACAGATACGCAGTATTTT | CASSISGSGGTDTQYF
- | TRBJ1-2 | - | TRBV5-5 | TGTGCCAGCAGCTTGTCCGGGGGAGAAAACTATGGCTACACCTTC | CASSLSGGENYGYTF
TRBD2 | TRBJ2-1 | - | TRBV3-1/TRBV3-2 | TGTGCCAGCAGCCCGATAGCGGGATGGTCCTACAATGAGCAGTTCTTC | CASSPIAGWSYNEQFF
TRBD1 | TRBJ2-1 | many | TRBV6-4 | TGTGCCAGCAGTGAATCAGGGGGCTCCTACAATGAGCAGTTCTTC | CASSESGGSYNEQFF
- | TRBJ1-2 | once | TRBV19 | TGTGCCAGTAGTATACGCAGGGGCGAACGAGGCTACACCTTC | CASSIRRGERGYTF
- | TRBJ1-6 | - | TRBV7-2 | TGTGCCAGCAGCTATCGATATGAGGTCCTTAATTCACCCCTCCACTTT | CASSYRYEVLNSPLHF
TRBD2 | TRBJ2-2 | - | TRBV27 | TGTGCCAGCAGGATTCTAAGTGTTGTCGGGAGGGCCGATGTCGGGGAGCTGTTTTTT | CASRILSVVGRADVGELFF
- | TRBJ1-1 | once | TRBV28 | TGTGCCAGCAGATTTTTTACCGGTAGCACTGAAGCTTTCTTT | CASRFFTGSTEAFF
TRBD2 | TRBJ2-1 | - | TRBV27 | TGTGCCAGCAGTCTTTCGGGACTAGCGAATTACAATGAGCAGTTCTTC | CASSLSGLANYNEQFF
- | TRBJ2-7 | - | TRBV14 | TGTGCCAGCAGCCAAGTCCCAGGCAATGAGCAGTACTTC | CASSQVPGNEQYF
TRBD1 | TRBJ1-5 | - | TRBV19 | TGTGCCAGTAGTCTGGGGACAGGGGACAATCAGCCCCAGCATTTT | CASSLGTGDNQPQHF
TRBD2 | TRBJ2-7 | - | TRBV28 | TGTGCCAGCAGTTCCTACGGGAGGACTGTCTCCTACGAGCAGTACTTC | CASSSYGRTVSYEQYF
- | TRBJ2-3 | - | TRBV9 | TGTGCCAGCAGCGCGGGTGGGACTCCCCACACAGATACGCAGTATTTT | CASSAGGTPHTDTQYF
- | TRBJ2-2 | large | TRBV24-1 | TGTGCCACCAGGGGGGCCTCGAACACCGGGGAGCTGTTTTTT | CATRGASNTGELFF
TRBD2 | TRBJ2-7 | - | TRBV7-9 | TGTGCCAGCAGCGCTAGCGGGAGGGAATACTACGAGCAGTACTTC | CASSASGREYYEQYF
TRBD2 | TRBJ2-1 | - | TRBV11-2 | TGTGCCAGCAGCTTAGGACTAGCGGGGGTCTCCTACAATGAGCAGTTCTTC | CASSLGLAGVSYNEQFF
TRBD1 | TRBJ1-2 | - | TRBV30 | TGTGCCTGGAGTACAGGACAGGGGGCGTATGGCTACACCTTC | CAWSTGQGAYGYTF
TRBD1 | TRBJ2-3 | - | TRBV5-1 | TGCGCCAGCAGCTTGGCAGGACAGGGACAATACACAGATACGCAGTATTTT | CASSLAGQGQYTDTQYF
TRBD1 | TRBJ2-3 | - | TRBV24-1 | TGTGCCACCAGTGATTGGGGACAGGGGGCGTCTGATACGCAGTATTTT | CATSDWGQGASDTQYF
TRBD1 | TRBJ1-1 | few | TRBV24-1 | TGTGCCACCAGTGACTCCGGGACAGGGGCCTCTGAAGCTTTCTTT | CATSDSGTGASEAFF
- | TRBJ2-7 | - | TRBV6-5 | TGTGCCAGCAGTTACGTTGGCAGTTTGTACGAGCAGTACTTC | CASSYVGSLYEQYF
TRBD2 | TRBJ2-5 | - | TRBV9 | TGTGCCAGCAGCGTAGTGGGGACTAGCGGGAGTGAGACCCAGTACTTC | CASSVVGTSGSETQYF
- | TRBJ1-1 | - | TRBV27 | TGTGCCAGCAGCCTCAGGGCTGGAGGGAACACCCGAAGTATCGAAGCTTTCTTT | CASSLRAGGNTRSIEAFF
- | TRBJ1-2 | once | TRBV2 | TGTGCCAGCACTTCGGGTAACTATGGCTACACCTTC | CASTSGNYGYTF
- | TRBJ1-5 | - | TRBV27 | TGTGCCAGCAGTCTCAGGGGAGCAAATCAGCCCCAGCATTTT | CASSLRGANQPQHF
TRBD1 | TRBJ2-2 | - | TRBV6-1 | TGTGCCAGCAGTGAGAGTTCGGACAGGGTCACCGGGGAGCTGTTTTTT | CASSESSDRVTGELFF
- | TRBJ1-2 | once | TRBV9 | TGTGCCAGCCAGGGGATAGCGGGCCTTCATGGCTACACCTTC | CASQGIAGLHGYTF
TRBD1 | TRBJ1-5 | - | TRBV19 | TGTGCCAGTAGTATAGATCTGGTCAGGGGGGCCGATCAGCCCCAGCATTTT | CASSIDLVRGADQPQHF
TRBD2 | TRBJ2-3 | - | TRBV3-1/TRBV3-2 | TGTGCCAGCAGCCAACTACTAGCGGGAGATACGCAGTATTTT | CASSQLLAGDTQYF
TRBD2 | TRBJ2-1 | - | TRBV5-1 | TGCGCCAGCAGCCTAGGGACTAGCGGGTACAATGAGCAGTTCTTC | CASSLGTSGYNEQFF
- | TRBJ2-3 | - | TRBV30 | TGTGCCTGGAGTGTAACCGGAGATACGCAGTATTTT | CAWSVTGDTQYF
- | TRBJ1-6 | - | TRBV27 | TGTGCCAGCAGGACTATTGCAAAAGCGGGATTCCTTATAGGGAATTCACCCCTCCACTTT | CASRTIAKAGFLIGNSPLHF
- | TRBJ1-5 | - | TRBV18 | TGTGCCAGCTCTCCAAGGGTGGGAGACAATCAGCCCCAGCATTTT | CASSPRVGDNQPQHF
TRBD2 | TRBJ2-1 | once | TRBV2 | TGTGCCAGCAGTGGTTCTAGCGGGAGAGGCGGTGAGCAGTTCTTC | CASSGSSGRGGEQFF
- | TRBJ1-5 | - | TRBV24-1 | TGTGCCACCAGTGGTAGTAGCAATCAGCCCCAGCATTTT | CATSGSSNQPQHF
- | TRBJ2-1 | once | TRBV19 | TGTGCCAGTAGTATAGGTTGGCTAGCGGAGGGGGATGAGCAGTTCTTC | CASSIGWLAEGDEQFF
TRBD1 | TRBJ2-2 | - | TRBV14 | TGTGCCAGCAGGGCAGTTGGGACAGGCGCGACCGGGGAGCTGTTTTTT | CASRAVGTGATGELFF
- | TRBJ1-2 | - | TRBV14 | TGTGCCAGCAGCATCGGAGGGTTTGGCTACACCTTC | CASSIGGFGYTF
- | TRBJ2-3 | - | TRBV24-1 | TGTGCCACCAGTGATGTCCAGGTTGGTACAGATACGCAGTATTTT | CATSDVQVGTDTQYF
- | TRBJ2-7 | - | TRBV5-4 | TGTGCCAGCAGCTCCACAGGGAACTCCTACGAGCAGTACTTC | CASSSTGNSYEQYF
- | TRBJ1-1 | once | TRBV6-5 | TGTGCCAGCAGTCCTCTTGGGGAGAGAGCTTTCTTT | CASSPLGERAFF
- | TRBJ1-4 | - | TRBV5-4 | TGTGCCAGCAGCTTGGGAGCAACTAATGAAAAACTGTTTTTT | CASSLGATNEKLFF